This T cell receptor beta chain was retrieved from a study of CD8+ T cells in alopecia areata. V lost 2 bases, J lost 0 bases, and 7 bases lay in between. From germline, CDR1 is SGHTA and CDR2 FQGNSA. The length of the CDR3 is 15 residues. It was cDNA, reverse transcribed from extracted RNA, that served as the sequencing template. Here immunoSEQ multiplex PCR was the method, and the copy in TCRdb shows in-frame clones only, minus some. The table records 110,000 or so clones, less than 60% of them present only once. Specified treatment: oral pan-JAK inhibitor, 5-10 mg twice daily. The V gene is TRBV7-2, the J gene TRBJ1-4, with a possible D match to TRBD1 (5 bases). Sequencing was performed on CD4+ T cells sorted from blood, taken at week 24, from a patient treated with tofacitinib. This sequence was found in a human donor with alopecia areata. CDR3 residues: CASSLQGTTNEKLFF. The DNA of the CDR3 is TGTGCCAGCAGCTTACAGGGTACAACTAATGAAAAACTGTTTTTT.